Listed below are T cell receptor beta chains from one sample, sequenced in a study of beta chain features in type 1 diabetes. The repertoire was sequenced with immunoSEQ multiplex PCR; TCRdb's copy has only in-frame clones and lacks some. The data contain about 130,000 clones, just over 9% of them seen just once; the ten biggest clones take up approximately 0.68%. Sequences were obtained from central memory CD4+ T cells from blood. The origin of the receptors is a man between 18 and 29 years old in good health. Both conserved end residues are part of each CDR3. The order of the fields is D gene, V gene, J gene, clone size, CDR3 DNA, CDR3 protein. The D gene is left open where the match is weak. A row's size may be missing; if present it is once, few, many or a size class.

TRBD2	TRBV9	TRBJ2-1	NA	TGTGCCAGCAGCGTCAGCGGGGGGGGTTACAATGAGCAGTTCTTC	CASSVSGGGYNEQFF
NA	TRBV18	TRBJ1-5	few	TGTGCCAGCTCACCTCGACTACTAGATCAGCCCCAGCATTTT	CASSPRLLDQPQHF
TRBD2	TRBV2	TRBJ2-3	few	TGTGCCAGCACCCGAGGTCTAGCGGGGGCCACGCAGTATTTT	CASTRGLAGATQYF
NA	TRBV5-1	TRBJ1-2	NA	TGCGCCAGCAGCTTAGCAGGGAACTATGGCTACACCTTC	CASSLAGNYGYTF
NA	TRBV7-2	TRBJ2-3	NA	TGTGCCAGCAGCGAGCGGAAGACAGATACGCAGTATTTT	CASSERKTDTQYF
TRBD2	TRBV7-3	TRBJ2-1	few	TGTGCCAGCAGCCCAACACAACTAGCGGGGGGGGGTGTTGAGCAGTTCTTC	CASSPTQLAGGGVEQFF
NA	TRBV11-2	TRBJ2-7	NA	TGCGCCAGCAGCCAAGTTTTCCAGGGTCCCTACGAGCAGTACTTC	CASSQVFQGPYEQYF
NA	TRBV19	TRBJ2-3	few	TGTGCCAGTACGACCGCGGGCTCACACCCAGATACGCAGTATTTT	CASTTAGSHPDTQYF
NA	TRBV18	TRBJ2-1	NA	TGTGCCAGCTCAGAACGGATGGACACCACTCTCAATGAGCAGTTCTTC	CASSERMDTTLNEQFF
NA	TRBV7-2	TRBJ2-4	NA	TGTGCCAGCAGCCCACAGGGTTTGAGCATTCAGTACTTC	CASSPQGLSIQYF
NA	TRBV5-4	TRBJ2-2	few	TGTGCCAGCAGAAATACGGACAGTAACACCGGGGAGCTGTTTTTT	CASRNTDSNTGELFF
NA	TRBV6-6	TRBJ2-5	few	TGTGCCAGCAGGGGTTTGGGGGCCGGGGAAGGGACCCAGTACTTC	CASRGLGAGEGTQYF
TRBD1	TRBV6-5	TRBJ2-7	few	TGTGCCAGCAGCCCTTTCAGGACAGGTATAATTGAGCAGTACTTC	CASSPFRTGIIEQYF
NA	TRBV30	TRBJ2-6	many	TGTGCCTGTCTCCCGCAGTCTGGGGCCAACGTCCTGACTTTC	CACLPQSGANVLTF
NA	TRBV18	TRBJ1-2	NA	TGTGCCAGCTCACCTGGGAACCGACAGGCGGATGGCTACACCTTC	CASSPGNRQADGYTF
NA	TRBV4-1	TRBJ1-5	few	TGCGCCAGCTCGAAGGGGGGGGTCAATCAGCCCCAGCATTTT	CASSKGGVNQPQHF
NA	TRBV4-1	TRBJ1-5	NA	TGCGCCAGCAGCCAAGAGAGGAGGGTTCAGCCCCAGCATTTT	CASSQERRVQPQHF
NA	TRBV5-4	TRBJ2-1	few	TGTGCCAGCAGCCCCGAGCGGGTAGGGACCTACAATGAGCAGTTCTTC	CASSPERVGTYNEQFF
NA	TRBV7-2	TRBJ1-6	NA	TGTGCCAGCAGCTTACGCACAAGCTATAATTCACCCCTCCACTTT	CASSLRTSYNSPLHF
TRBD1	TRBV19	TRBJ2-4	NA	TGTGCCAGTAGCCTCCGGGACAGGGGATACATTCAGTACTTC	CASSLRDRGYIQYF
TRBD1	TRBV15	TRBJ1-5	few	TGTGCCACCAGCGGGAACAGGGGGGGGCAGCCCCAGCATTTT	CATSGNRGGQPQHF
NA	TRBV5-4	TRBJ1-4	many	TGTGCCAGCAGCCGTAACAGGGTATCTAATGAAAAACTGTTTTTT	CASSRNRVSNEKLFF
NA	TRBV30	TRBJ2-7	NA	TGTGCCTGGGGAGTTACAGGGGGGGGAGAGCAGTACTTC	CAWGVTGGGEQYF
NA	TRBV27	TRBJ2-7	few	TGTGCCAGCAGTTTACGTGGGGGCGCCTACGAGCAGTACTTC	CASSLRGGAYEQYF
TRBD1	TRBV28	TRBJ1-2	NA	TGTGCCAGCAGTGCACAAGCCCCCGGACAGGGACGGCTCTATGGCTACACCTTC	CASSAQAPGQGRLYGYTF
TRBD2	TRBV5-4	TRBJ2-1	few	TGTGCCAGCAGCTTGAGGACTAGCGGGGGGGCCGGGGAGCAGTTCTTC	CASSLRTSGGAGEQFF
NA	TRBV7-9	TRBJ2-7	NA	TGTGCCAGCAGTCGCGGGACGGGTTCCTACGAGCAGTACTTC	CASSRGTGSYEQYF
TRBD1	TRBV28	TRBJ1-2	NA	TGTGCCAGCAGCTACAGGGGGCAGAACTACACCTTC	CASSYRGQNYTF
NA	TRBV2	TRBJ1-2	few	TGTGCCAGCAGTGAAGGGCGGGGAATTAACTATGGCTACACCTTC	CASSEGRGINYGYTF
NA	TRBV10-3	TRBJ2-5	many	TGTGCCATCAGTCAACAGGGACAAGAGACCCAGTACTTC	CAISQQGQETQYF